This T cell receptor beta chain was retrieved from a study of T cell changes during pregnancy in multiple sclerosis (dated by TCRdb to about 2019). At the level of the whole study: Changes in the T cell repertoire over the course of pregnancy were examined in this study in women with multiple sclerosis.

Receptor amplification or capture employed the immunoSEQ multiplex PCR assay. The table was pulled from immuneACCESS by TCRdb, which kept in-frame rearrangements only. Such tables lose some clones; where checked, under half of the loss comes from unresolved V genes, and the rest has no known cause. The sample includes about 100,000 clones, with approximately 92% observed a single time. Together, the top ten hold approximately 1.2% of the sample. CDR1 and CDR2, per the germline V gene, are SGHVS and FNYEAQ. From its cysteine to its phenylalanine, the CDR3 spans 16 amino acids. CDR3 DNA is the only sequence kept; it has 48 bases, read in frame from the first base. Compared with germline, V lacks 5 bases and J lacks 1 base; bases without a gene match: 8. Concerning this clone: Its target antigen remains unknown. The sample holds no much larger clone one base away, and base qualities are not on file.

This receptor was identified in a female donor with multiple sclerosis, enrolled in a pregnancy study. The sample consisted of peripheral blood, taken in the second trimester of pregnancy. Here the chain combines TRBV7-6 and TRBJ2-7; TRBD2 agrees with 10 junctional bases. CDR3 protein: CASSPDGLAASYEQYF. The nucleotide sequence is given as TGTGCCAGCAGCCCAGACGGACTAGCGGCATCCTACGAGCAGTACTTC.